These 32 T cell receptor beta chains share one sample of origin, sequenced in a study of PD-L1 blockade in urothelial cancer. Assay: immunoSEQ multiplex PCR; the TCRdb copy retains only in-frame clones and omits some. The repertoire holds about 45,000 clones, with roughly four fifths as singletons. Stated time point: peripheral blood 6 weeks after treatment start. Sequencing was performed on PBMCs, taken around atezolizumab (anti-PD-L1) treatment. Every receptor here comes from a man aged 55 to 70 with urothelial cancer.

The chain links TRBV28 to TRBJ2-7; D not resolved. Trimming stripped 4 bases from V and 6 bases from J, with 19 bases between. The germline CDR1 and CDR2 sequences are MDHEN and SYDVKM. The CDR3 consists of 15 residues. This CDR3 reads CASSSMTRVTTEQYF. The CDR3 DNA sequence: TGTGCCAGCAGTTCGATGACCCGAGTTACTACCGAGCAGTACTTC. Full variable domain (remainder filled in from reference TRBV28 and TRBJ2-7): DVKVTQSSRYLVKRTGEKVFLECVQDMDHENMFWYRQDPGLGLRLIYFSYDVKMKEKGDIPEGYSVSREKKERFSLILESASTNQTSMYLCASSSMTRVTTEQYFGPGTRLTVT.

The chain combines TRBV12-5 with TRBJ2-5; D unclear. V was clipped by 1 base and J by 5 bases, with 11 bases between them. CDR1 is LGHNT, CDR2 FRNRAP, per germline. The CDR3 sequence is 14 residues long. The CDR3 DNA reads as TGTGCTAGTGGTTTGGGTGACACTCGGGAGACCCAGTACTTC. Protein: CASGLGDTRETQYF.

The CDR3 sequence is CASSPRSGRPETQYF. The CDR3 DNA is TGTGCCAGCAGCCCCCGGAGCGGAAGGCCGGAGACCCAGTACTTC. This chain connects TRBV7-2 to TRBJ2-5, with D tentatively TRBD2 (5 bases). The CDR3 extends over 15 amino acids. From germline, CDR1 is SGHTA and CDR2 FQGNSA. Trimming cost V 5 bases and J 5 bases, with 18 bases left between them.

The chain has TRBV5-1 and TRBJ1-2, with TRBD1 as a possible D gene (6 bases). The CDR3 covers 15 residues. V was shortened by 3 bases and J by 3 bases, with 15 bases between the two germline ends. Germline V gives CDR1 SGHRS, CDR2 YFSETQ. The CDR3 here is CASSSQGQGDYGYTF. The CDR3 nucleotides read TGCGCCAGCAGCTCACAGGGTCAGGGAGACTATGGCTACACCTTC.

The V call is TRBV4-1, the J call TRBJ2-3; maybe TRBD1 (5 bases). The CDR3 consists of 15 residues. V was trimmed by 4 bases and J by 0 bases, leaving 11 bases between them. Germline assignment: CDR1 MGHRA and CDR2 YSYEKL. The CDR3 sequence: CASSPLGASTDTQYF. DNA of the CDR3: TGCGCCAGCAGCCCTCTTGGGGCTAGCACAGATACGCAGTATTTT.

The chain couples TRBV28 to TRBJ2-3, with a possible D match to TRBD1 (5 bases). Trimming shortened V by 3 bases and J by 3 bases, and 16 bases separated the two germline ends. The germline V gene encodes CDR1 MDHEN and CDR2 SYDVKM. The CDR3 sequence is 16 residues long. The CDR3 DNA is TGTGCCAGCAGTTTGGGGCAGGGTTTCGGGACAGATACGCAGTATTTT. Protein sequence: CASSLGQGFGTDTQYF.

The DNA for the CDR3 is TGCGCCAGCAGCTCACGGACTAGCGGGAACGAGCAGTACTTC. Amino acid sequence: CASSSRTSGNEQYF. This chain joins TRBV4-1 and TRBJ2-7, with 12 bases lining up with TRBD2. The V segment lost 5 bases and the J segment 5 bases; nucleotides outside the gene matches: 4. Germline CDR1 and CDR2: MGHRA and YSYEKL. The length of the CDR3 is 14 residues.

The gene calls are TRBV6-1 and TRBJ2-5, with 10 nucleotides matching TRBD1. There are 14 residues in the CDR3. J lost 4 bases, V lost 3 bases, and 2 bases had no gene match. The germline V gene encodes CDR1 MNHNS and CDR2 SASEGT. The DNA of the CDR3 is TGTGCCAGCAGTGATGGGACAGGGGTAGAGACCCAGTACTTC. Its translation: CASSDGTGVETQYF.

The chain combines TRBV7-2 with TRBJ2-3, with a tentative D call TRBD2 (5 bases). The CDR3 contains 15 residues. Trimming took off 5 bases at V and 2 bases at J, with 14 bases between the two ends. Germline V gives CDR1 SGHTA, CDR2 FQGNSA. In DNA form, the CDR3 reads TGTGCCAGCAGCCCCTCTAGCCGCTACACAGATACGCAGTATTTT. Translating it yields CASSPSSRYTDTQYF.

The CDR3 region is CASSVRGGESDEQYF. The CDR3 DNA follows: TGTGCCAGCAGCGTTCGTGGGGGGGAGTCGGACGAGCAGTACTTC. V usage is TRBV13 and J usage is TRBJ2-7; 7 positions match TRBD2. V lost 5 bases to trimming and J lost 5 bases; unmatched junction nucleotides: 12. In germline, CDR1 is PRHDT, CDR2 FYEKMQ (reference sequence). This CDR3 comprises 15 residues.

This clone showed up just a few times. The chain couples TRBV28 to TRBJ2-7, with 7 bases fitting TRBD1. Trimming cost V 6 bases and J 5 bases; bases outside gene matches: 4. The CDR3 consists of 12 residues. Germline-derived CDR1 and CDR2 are MDHEN and SYDVKM. CDR3 in amino acids: CASSSDRDEQYF. CDR3 sequence (DNA): TGTGCCAGCAGCTCAGACAGGGACGAGCAGTACTTC.

The rearrangement joins TRBV5-4 to TRBJ2-5, with TRBD2 identical over 9 bases. J gave up 5 bases and V 0 bases, and 8 bases lay outside the gene matches. This CDR3 is 16 amino acids long. Looked up from germline, CDR1 is SGHNT and CDR2 is YYREEE (reference sequence). This chain's CDR3 is CASSLGGSSGSETQYF. The DNA for the CDR3 is TGTGCCAGCAGCTTGGGAGGGAGTAGCGGGAGCGAGACCCAGTACTTC.

This chain connects TRBV5-6 to TRBJ1-2, with 9 bases that match TRBD1. Trimming at V came to 2 bases and at J to 8 bases, leaving 7 bases not matched to a gene. The CDR3 is 14 residues long. Germline V gene data show CDR1 as SGHDT and CDR2 as YYEEEE. DNA for the CDR3: TGTGCCAGCAGCTTTACACAGGGGGCAGGAGGCTACACCTTC. This translates into CASSFTQGAGGYTF. The variable domain in full, completed from reference TRBV5-6 and TRBJ1-2, reads DAGVTQSPTHLIKTRGQQVTLRCSPKSGHDTVSWYQQALGQGPQFIFQYYEEEERQRGNFPDRFSGHQFPNYSSELNVNALLLGDSALYLCASSFTQGAGGYTFGSGTRLTVV.

The gene calls are TRBV30 and TRBJ1-5; D is possibly TRBD1 (6 bases). Per the germline V gene, CDR1 is GTSNPN and CDR2 is SVGIG (reference sequence). Trimming took off 0 bases at V and 4 bases at J, with 7 bases between the two ends. This CDR3 is built from 13 residues. CDR3 in DNA: TGTGCCTGGAGTGTAAGGGGGAATCAGCCCCAGCATTTT. Amino acids: CAWSVRGNQPQHF.

V gene TRBV28 combines with J gene TRBJ2-7; 9 nucleotides agree with TRBD2. V lost 4 bases and J lost 5; bases outside the gene matches: 9. The CDR3 covers 15 residues. Per the germline V gene, CDR1 is MDHEN and CDR2 is SYDVKM. CDR3 in DNA: TGTGCCAGCAGTTCACGGGCTAGCGGGATCCACGAGCAGTACTTC. Translated: CASSSRASGIHEQYF.

The genes are TRBV4-2 and TRBJ2-7, with a possible D match to TRBD2 (5 bases). V was clipped by 5 bases and J by 2 bases, with 13 bases between them. The CDR3 covers 14 residues. CDR1 is LGHNA, CDR2 YNFKEQ, per germline. The DNA of the CDR3 is TGTGCCAGCAGCTCCATCCCCGGGGCCTACGAGCAGTACTTC. Translation: CASSSIPGAYEQYF.

The chain joins TRBV7-2 to TRBJ2-7, with 10 bases matching TRBD2. The germline V gene encodes CDR1 SGHTA and CDR2 FQGNSA. The V segment lost 4 bases and the J segment 2 bases; nucleotides outside the gene matches: 2. This CDR3 has 14 amino acids. The CDR3 DNA is TGTGCCAGCAGCTCTACTAGCGGGGCCTACGAGCAGTACTTC. Encoded protein: CASSSTSGAYEQYF. The variable domain in full, with the rest retrieved from reference TRBV7-2 and TRBJ2-7, is GAGVSQSPSNKVTEKGKDVELRCDPISGHTALYWYRQSLGQGLEFLIYFQGNSAPDKSGLPSDRFSAERTGGSVSTLTIQRTQQEDSAVYLCASSSTSGAYEQYFGPGTRLTVT.

The V gene is TRBV28, the J gene TRBJ2-5; 14 nucleotides line up with TRBD2. V dropped 6 bases and J dropped 5; count of bases not matched to a gene: 5. The CDR3 spans 15 residues. The V gene's germline CDR1 is MDHEN and CDR2 SYDVKM. The CDR3 loop reads CASRGTSGGRETQYF. CDR3 in DNA: TGTGCCAGCAGAGGGACTAGCGGGGGCCGGGAGACCCAGTACTTC.

The chain recombines TRBV2 with TRBJ2-1; D might be TRBD1 (5 bases). Germline CDR1 reads SNHLY; CDR2 reads FYNNEI. V lost 2 bases and J 12 bases, leaving 17 bases between the germline ends. The CDR3 consists of 14 residues. The CDR3: CASSELGRPYGQFF. The CDR3 region has the DNA TGTGCCAGCAGTGAACTGGGGCGCCCATACGGGCAGTTCTTC.

V and J are TRBV20-1 and TRBJ2-5; tentatively, D is TRBD1 (5 bases). The CDR3 has 11 amino acids. Germline CDR1 and CDR2: DFQATT and SNEGSKA (reference sequence). Trimming removed 7 bases at V and 4 bases at J, with 10 bases between. The CDR3 coding sequence is TGCAGTGGGGCAGGGTTAGAGACCCAGTACTTC. Encoded protein: CSGAGLETQYF.

This sequence joins TRBV27 and TRBJ1-1; 7 bases agree with TRBD1. Looked up from germline, CDR1 is MNHEY and CDR2 is SMNVEV (reference sequence). J lost 5 bases, V lost 2 bases, and 14 bases had no gene match. The CDR3 loop spans 17 amino acids. CDR3: CASSLNALGGAGTEAFF. CDR3 bases: TGTGCCAGCAGTTTAAATGCCCTAGGGGGCGCGGGAACTGAAGCTTTCTTT.

V and J are TRBV19 and TRBJ1-5, with D possibly matching TRBD1 (5 bases). The V gene lost 3 bases and the J gene lost 5 bases, with 14 bases spanning the gap. The CDR3 is 15 residues long. Per the germline V gene, CDR1 is LNHDA and CDR2 is SQIVND (reference sequence). The CDR3 bases are TGTGCCAGTAGTATCGGTCGTCAGGGTGATCAGCCCCAGCATTTT. Protein: CASSIGRQGDQPQHF.

The rearrangement uses TRBV6-1 and TRBJ2-3, with 9 bases that match TRBD2. Losses at the gene ends were 5 bases for V and 6 bases for J; bases not matched to a gene: 9. CDR3 size: 15 residues. Germline-derived CDR1 and CDR2 are MNHNS and SASEGT. CDR3 DNA sequence: TGTGCCAGCAGTAAAGTGGGACTAGCAGCCGATACGCAGTATTTT. Its translation: CASSKVGLAADTQYF.

The J gene is TRBJ2-7, the V gene TRBV28; TRBD1 aligns across 7 bases. CDR3 size: 15 residues. Germline trimming cut 5 bases from V and 2 bases from J; bases unmatched to any gene: 9. The germline CDR1 and CDR2 sequences are MDHEN and SYDVKM. This chain's CDR3 is CASSPQTGPPYEQYF. CDR3 sequence (DNA): TGTGCCAGCAGTCCACAGACAGGGCCCCCCTACGAGCAGTACTTC.

CDR3 residues: CASSFQARSYNEQFF. The CDR3, as DNA: TGTGCCAGCAGCTTTCAAGCCCGCTCCTACAATGAGCAGTTCTTC. The chain is built from TRBV7-2 and TRBJ2-1; D ambiguous. Trimming took off 3 bases at V and 0 bases at J, with 9 bases between the two ends. This CDR3 is built from 15 residues. Germline loops: CDR1 SGHTA, CDR2 FQGNSA. The variable domain in full, with the rest retrieved from reference TRBV7-2 and TRBJ2-1, is GAGVSQSPSNKVTEKGKDVELRCDPISGHTALYWYRQSLGQGLEFLIYFQGNSAPDKSGLPSDRFSAERTGGSVSTLTIQRTQQEDSAVYLCASSFQARSYNEQFFGPGTRLTVL.

This clone was counted once. The rearrangement uses TRBV9 and TRBJ2-1, with 9 bases aligning to TRBD2. V shed 5 bases, J shed 0 bases, and the junction held 21 bases outside the gene matches. Germline V lookup: CDR1 SGDLS, CDR2 YYNGEE. The CDR3 has 21 residues. The CDR3 protein is CASRPGREGLVSGSSYNEQFF. The CDR3 nucleotides are TGTGCCAGCAGGCCCGGGCGGGAGGGACTTGTATCTGGAAGCTCCTACAATGAGCAGTTCTTC.

This clone turned up a few times. The genes are TRBV6-5 and TRBJ2-2, with D perhaps matching TRBD1 (6 bases). This CDR3 comprises 13 residues. Germline loops: CDR1 MNHEY, CDR2 SVGAGI. V was shortened by 7 bases and J by 10 bases, with 16 bases between the two germline ends. The CDR3 DNA is TGTGCCAGCATAATACCCCAGGGGAAGGAGCTGTTTTTT. Translation gives CASIIPQGKELFF.

The chain joins TRBV7-2 to TRBJ1-1; D gene uncertain. This CDR3 spans 11 amino acids. The germline gives CDR1 SGHTA, CDR2 FQGNSA. Trimming cost V 8 bases and J 4 bases, with 8 bases left between them. DNA for the CDR3: TGTGCCAGCGCAGGAACCACTGAAGCTTTCTTT. Translation gives CASAGTTEAFF.

This clone showed up just once. The rearrangement links TRBV10-2 to TRBJ2-1; TRBD2 aligns across 9 bases. CDR1 is WSHSY, CDR2 SAAADI, per germline. The CDR3 is 15 residues long. V trimming: 6 bases; J trimming: 7 bases; junction bases outside the gene matches: 10. The CDR3 bases are TGCGCCAGCAGCTCCCTCGGCGGGGGGGGGAATGAGCAGTTCTTC. Encoded protein: CASSSLGGGGNEQFF.

This sequence joins TRBV23-1 and TRBJ2-2; D perhaps matches TRBD1 (6 bases). TRBV23-1 has ORF status, its function being uncertain. V lost 4 bases, J lost 4 bases, and 16 bases lay in between. The length of the CDR3 is 16 residues. DNA of the CDR3: TGCGCCAGCAGTCCTCGCAGGGGTGGAGGCACCGGGGAGCTGTTTTTT. It translates to CASSPRRGGGTGELFF.

The chain carries TRBV15 and TRBJ1-4, with 7 bases matching TRBD1. Germline V CDR1 and CDR2: LNHNV, YYDKDF (reference sequence). The CDR3 covers 14 residues. The V segment lost 3 bases and the J segment 6 bases; nucleotides outside the gene matches: 4. The CDR3 region has the DNA TGTGCCACCAGCAGCGGAGGGACAGATGAAAAACTGTTTTTT. The encoded protein is CATSSGGTDEKLFF.

This clone was recorded a few times. The genes are TRBV28 and TRBJ1-1, with D maybe TRBD1 (5 bases). This CDR3 is built from 13 residues. CDR1 is MDHEN, CDR2 SYDVKM, per germline. Trimming shortened V by 2 bases and J by 4 bases, and 8 bases separated the two germline ends. The CDR3 nucleotides are TGTGCCAGCAGTTTAAGGACACCCACTGAAGCTTTCTTT. This sequence encodes CASSLRTPTEAFF.